The 7 T cell receptor beta chains in this list originate from one sample, sequenced in a study of T cells and Merkel cell carcinoma outcomes (TCRdb year 2020). Preparation of the library involved the immunoSEQ multiplex PCR assay. Held by TCRdb, this immuneACCESS table contains in-frame sequences only and omits some clones. Under half of the omission traces to an unresolved V gene where checked; the cause of the rest is unknown. The sample yields about 5,600 clones; 60% to 80% were counted once. The ten most abundant clones make up 5.9% of the sample. Sequences were obtained from tumor tissue from Merkel cell carcinoma. Receptors were obtained from a human donor with Merkel cell carcinoma.

The DNA for the CDR3 is TGTGCTAGTGGTTTCCCCGGACTAGCGGGAGAGGGTGAGCAGTTCTTC. This encodes CASGFPGLAGEGEQFF. The chain is built from TRBV12-5 and TRBJ2-1; 13 bases align to TRBD2. The germline V gene has CDR1 LGHNT and CDR2 FRNRAP. V shed 3 bases and J 9 bases; nucleotides not matched to a gene: 8. The CDR3 is 16 amino acids.

As for this clone: At one end the junction does not follow the germline gene, possibly because of a read error. This chain connects TRBV7-8 to TRBJ1-1, with TRBD1 as a possible D gene (5 bases). Germline V gives CDR1 SGHVS, CDR2 FQNEAQ. There are 17 residues in the CDR3. This CDR3 reads CVSSLEGWDGANTEAFF. The CDR3 coding sequence is TGTGTCAGCAGCTTAGAGGGGTGGGACGGCGCGAACACTGAAGCTTTCTTT.

The CDR3 sequence: CASSPDRDTEAFF. CDR3 nucleotide sequence: TGTGCCAGCAGCCCGGACAGGGACACTGAAGCTTTCTTT. The J gene is TRBJ1-1, the V gene TRBV6-6; 8 positions match TRBD1. Germline CDR1 and CDR2: MNHNY and SVGAGI (reference sequence). V dropped 6 bases and J dropped 3; count of bases not matched to a gene: 3. The CDR3 is made up of 13 amino acids.

The J gene is TRBJ1-1, the V gene TRBV18, with D possibly matching TRBD1 (6 bases). Germline V CDR1 and CDR2: KGHSH, LQKENI. CDR3 length: 16 amino acids. Trimming stripped 3 bases from V and 3 bases from J, with 17 bases between. The CDR3 DNA sequence: TGTGCCAGCTCACCTGGGGGGGCTAAATTATACACTGAAGCTTTCTTT. Its translation: CASSPGGAKLYTEAFF.

This clone was detected once. The CDR3, as DNA: TGTGCCAGCAGCTTAACCCTCTACGAGCAGTACTTC. It encodes CASSLTLYEQYF. The rearrangement uses TRBV7-2 and TRBJ2-7; D ambiguous. The CDR3 is 12 residues long. Trimming stripped 2 bases from V and 3 bases from J, with 5 bases between. Germline V gene sequence: CDR1 SGHTA, CDR2 FQGNSA.

Concerning this clone itself: At one end, the junction sequence differs from germline, possibly due to a read error. The V call is TRBV18, the J call TRBJ2-4; 13 nucleotides match TRBD2. The CDR3 sequence is 18 residues long. The V gene's germline CDR1 is KGHSH and CDR2 LQKENI. The CDR3 region is CVSSQLLAGGPSKNIQYF. CDR3 coding DNA: TGTGTCAGCTCACAGTTACTAGCGGGAGGGCCGTCCAAAAACATTCAGTACTTC.

The chain uses TRBV18 and TRBJ1-1, with 9 bases aligning to TRBD1. The CDR3 sequence is 15 residues long. V shed 5 bases, J shed 11 bases, and the junction held 15 bases outside the gene matches. Germline loops: CDR1 KGHSH, CDR2 LQKENI. In DNA, the CDR3 is TGTGCCAGCTCAGCATCGCCGGGACAGGGCCGCCTTGCTTTCTTT. This gives the protein CASSASPGQGRLAFF.